This paragraph covers one T cell receptor beta chain sequence. A much larger clone is a single base away; this may be a read error. Caucasian, healthy and from Russia, the donors were aged between 6 and 90. Primed by a sample-barcoded 5' primer and a J-beta primer mix, a second PCR proceeded for about 6 to 11 cycles. MiXCR, applied by TCRdb to the 5' RACE reads, yields one record per CDR3 protein. The sample records more than 650,000 distinct CDR3 sequences, over 20% being singletons. These data originate in a study of blood T cells in healthy people across ages. This CDR3 spans 16 amino acids. V shed 8 bases and J 5 bases; nucleotides not matched to a gene: 14.

This chain joins TRBV12-3 or TRBV12-4 and TRBJ2-4, with 8 nucleotides matching TRBD1. Specimen: blood. The origin of this receptor is a man between 65 and 85 years old in good health. In DNA form, the CDR3 reads TGTGCCAGCGCGTTAGGGGCAGGGGGCGGCCAAAACATTCAGTACTTC. This encodes CASALGAGGGQNIQYF.